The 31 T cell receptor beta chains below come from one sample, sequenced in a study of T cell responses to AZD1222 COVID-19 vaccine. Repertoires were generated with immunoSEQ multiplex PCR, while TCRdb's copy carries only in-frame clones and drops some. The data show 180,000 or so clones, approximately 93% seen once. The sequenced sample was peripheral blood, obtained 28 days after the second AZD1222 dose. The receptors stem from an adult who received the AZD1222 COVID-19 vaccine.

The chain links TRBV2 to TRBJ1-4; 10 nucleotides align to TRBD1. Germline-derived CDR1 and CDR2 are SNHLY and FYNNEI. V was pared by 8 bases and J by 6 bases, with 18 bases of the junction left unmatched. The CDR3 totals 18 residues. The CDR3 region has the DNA TGTGCCAGCCGAGCTAAGAGGACAGGGGGTAAATCATATGAAAAACTGTTTTTT. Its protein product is CASRAKRTGGKSYEKLFF.

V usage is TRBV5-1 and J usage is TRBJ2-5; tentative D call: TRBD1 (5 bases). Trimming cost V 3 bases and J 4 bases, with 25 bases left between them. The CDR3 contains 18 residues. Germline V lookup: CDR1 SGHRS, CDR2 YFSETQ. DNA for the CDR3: TGCGCCAGCAGCTCCCGATCATCCGGACACTACATTTCAGAGACCCAGTACTTC. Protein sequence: CASSSRSSGHYISETQYF.

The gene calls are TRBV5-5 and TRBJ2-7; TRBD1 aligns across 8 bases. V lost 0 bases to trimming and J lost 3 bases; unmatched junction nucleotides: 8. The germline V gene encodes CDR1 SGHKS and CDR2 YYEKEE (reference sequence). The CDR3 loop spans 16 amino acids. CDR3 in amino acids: CASSLAWTGKNYEQYF. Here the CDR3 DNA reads TGTGCCAGCAGCTTGGCCTGGACAGGGAAGAACTACGAGCAGTACTTC.

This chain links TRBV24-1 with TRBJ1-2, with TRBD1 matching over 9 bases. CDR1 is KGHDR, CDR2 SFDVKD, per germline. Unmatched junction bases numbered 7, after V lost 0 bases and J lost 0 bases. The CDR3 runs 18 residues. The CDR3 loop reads CATSDLTGGQIPNYGYTF. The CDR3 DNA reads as TGTGCCACCAGTGATTTGACAGGGGGCCAGATTCCTAACTATGGCTACACCTTC.

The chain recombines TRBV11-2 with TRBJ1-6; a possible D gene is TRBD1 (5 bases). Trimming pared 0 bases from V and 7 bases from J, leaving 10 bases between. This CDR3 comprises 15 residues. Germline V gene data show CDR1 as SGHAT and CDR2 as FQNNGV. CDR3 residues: CASSLDGGRNSPLHF. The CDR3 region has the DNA TGTGCCAGCAGCTTAGATGGGGGGAGGAATTCACCCCTCCACTTT.

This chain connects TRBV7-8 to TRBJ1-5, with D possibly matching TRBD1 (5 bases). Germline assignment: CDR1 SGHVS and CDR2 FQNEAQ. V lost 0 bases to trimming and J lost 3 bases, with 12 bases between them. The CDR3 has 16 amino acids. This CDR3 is CASSLAPAGFNQPQHF. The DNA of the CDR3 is TGTGCCAGCAGCTTAGCGCCGGCAGGGTTCAATCAGCCCCAGCATTTT.

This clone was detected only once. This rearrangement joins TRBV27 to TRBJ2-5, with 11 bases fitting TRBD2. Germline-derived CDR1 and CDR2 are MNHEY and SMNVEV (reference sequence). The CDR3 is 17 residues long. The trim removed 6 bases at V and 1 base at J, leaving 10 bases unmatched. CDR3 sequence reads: CASRQGLADVIQETQYF. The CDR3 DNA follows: TGTGCCAGCAGACAGGGACTAGCGGATGTGATCCAAGAGACCCAGTACTTC.

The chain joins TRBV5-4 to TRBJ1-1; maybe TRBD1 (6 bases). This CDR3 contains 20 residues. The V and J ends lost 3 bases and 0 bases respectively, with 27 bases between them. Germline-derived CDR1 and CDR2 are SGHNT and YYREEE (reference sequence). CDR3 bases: TGTGCCAGCAGCTACGCCCGGGACACGTCAACCGACCCTCTGAACACTGAAGCTTTCTTT. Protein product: CASSYARDTSTDPLNTEAFF.

The CDR3: CASSQEWGNQPQHF. The CDR3 DNA reads as TGCGCCAGCAGCCAAGAATGGGGAAATCAGCCCCAGCATTTT. The V call is TRBV4-1, the J call TRBJ1-5, with D uncertain. Germline values: CDR1 MGHRA, CDR2 YSYEKL. This CDR3 region has 14 residues. Trimming cost V 0 bases and J 4 bases, with 7 bases left between them.

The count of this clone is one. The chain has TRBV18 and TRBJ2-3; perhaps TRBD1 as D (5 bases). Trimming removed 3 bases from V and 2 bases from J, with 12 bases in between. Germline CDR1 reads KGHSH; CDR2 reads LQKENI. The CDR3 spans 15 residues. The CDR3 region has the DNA TGTGCCAGCTCACCGGTAGGGGCGGCCACAGATACGCAGTATTTT. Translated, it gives CASSPVGAATDTQYF.

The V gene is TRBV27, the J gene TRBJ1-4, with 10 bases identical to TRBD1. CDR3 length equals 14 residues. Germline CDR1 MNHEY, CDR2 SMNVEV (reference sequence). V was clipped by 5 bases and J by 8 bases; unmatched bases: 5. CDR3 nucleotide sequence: TGTGCCAGCAGTCGCGGACAGGGGGGAGAAAAACTGTTTTTT. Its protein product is CASSRGQGGEKLFF. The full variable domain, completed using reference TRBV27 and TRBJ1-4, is EAQVTQNPRYLITVTGKKLTVTCSQNMNHEYMSWYRQDPGLGLRQIYYSMNVEVTDKGDVPEGYKVSRKEKRNFPLILESPSPNQTSLYFCASSRGQGGEKLFFGSGTQLSVL.

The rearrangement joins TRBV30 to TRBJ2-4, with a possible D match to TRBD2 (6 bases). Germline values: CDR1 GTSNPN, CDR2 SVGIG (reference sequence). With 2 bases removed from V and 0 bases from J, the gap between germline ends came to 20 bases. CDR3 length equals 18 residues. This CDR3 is CAWSRRVSGRLAKNIQYF. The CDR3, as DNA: TGTGCCTGGAGTAGGAGGGTTTCCGGTCGCTTAGCCAAAAACATTCAGTACTTC. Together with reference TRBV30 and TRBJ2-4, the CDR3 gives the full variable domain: SQTIHQWPATLVQPVGSPLSLECTVEGTSNPNLYWYRQAAGRGLQLLFYSVGIGQISSEVPQNLSASRPQDRQFILSSKKLLLSDSGFYLCAWSRRVSGRLAKNIQYFGAGTRLSVL.

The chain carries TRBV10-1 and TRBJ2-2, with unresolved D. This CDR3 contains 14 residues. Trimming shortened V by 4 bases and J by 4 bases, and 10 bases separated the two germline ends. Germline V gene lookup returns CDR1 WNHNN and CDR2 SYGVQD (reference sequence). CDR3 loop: CASSGVRTTGELFF. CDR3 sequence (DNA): TGCGCCAGCAGTGGGGTGAGGACCACCGGGGAGCTGTTTTTT.

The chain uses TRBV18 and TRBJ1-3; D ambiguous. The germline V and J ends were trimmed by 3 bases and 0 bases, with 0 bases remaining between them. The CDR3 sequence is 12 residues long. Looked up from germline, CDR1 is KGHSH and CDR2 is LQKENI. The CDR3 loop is CASSPSGNTIYF. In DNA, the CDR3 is TGTGCCAGCTCACCCTCTGGAAACACCATATATTTT.

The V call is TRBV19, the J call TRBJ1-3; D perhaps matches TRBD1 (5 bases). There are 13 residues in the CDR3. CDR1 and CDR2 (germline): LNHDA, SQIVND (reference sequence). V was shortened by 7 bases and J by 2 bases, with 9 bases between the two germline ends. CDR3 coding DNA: TGTGCCAGTATAGGGACGCCTGGAAACACCATATATTTT. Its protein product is CASIGTPGNTIYF.

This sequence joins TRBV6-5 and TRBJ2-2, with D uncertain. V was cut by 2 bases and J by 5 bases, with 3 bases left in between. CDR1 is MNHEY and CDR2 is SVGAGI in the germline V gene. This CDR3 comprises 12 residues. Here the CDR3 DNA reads TGTGCCAGCAGTTACGTAACCGGGGAGCTGTTTTTT. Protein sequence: CASSYVTGELFF.

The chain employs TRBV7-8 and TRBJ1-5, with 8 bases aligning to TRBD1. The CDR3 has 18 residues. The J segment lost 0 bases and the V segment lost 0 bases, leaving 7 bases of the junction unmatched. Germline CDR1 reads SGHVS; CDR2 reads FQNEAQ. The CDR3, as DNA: TGTGCCAGCAGCTTAGCGGCTTGGGGGACAGGTAGCAATCAGCCCCAGCATTTT. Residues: CASSLAAWGTGSNQPQHF. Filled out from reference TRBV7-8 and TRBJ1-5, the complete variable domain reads GAGVSQSPRYKVAKRGQDVALRCDPISGHVSLFWYQQALGQGPEFLTYFQNEAQLDKSGLPSDRFFAERPEGSVSTLKIQRTQQEDSAVYLCASSLAAWGTGSNQPQHFGDGTRLSIL.

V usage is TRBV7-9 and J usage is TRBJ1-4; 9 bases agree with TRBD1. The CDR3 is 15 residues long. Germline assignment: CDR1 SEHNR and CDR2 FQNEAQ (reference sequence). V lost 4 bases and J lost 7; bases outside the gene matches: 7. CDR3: CASSYPGQGGEKLFF. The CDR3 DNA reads TGTGCCAGCAGCTATCCGGGACAGGGTGGTGAAAAACTGTTTTTT.

The CDR3 here is CASSLGDQETQYF. For the CDR3, the DNA is TGTGCCAGCAGCTTGGGGGACCAAGAGACCCAGTACTTC. The chain couples TRBV5-6 to TRBJ2-5; no reliable D call. Germline loops: CDR1 SGHDT, CDR2 YYEEEE. With 0 bases removed from V and 0 bases from J, the gap between germline ends came to 3 bases. The CDR3 extends over 13 amino acids.

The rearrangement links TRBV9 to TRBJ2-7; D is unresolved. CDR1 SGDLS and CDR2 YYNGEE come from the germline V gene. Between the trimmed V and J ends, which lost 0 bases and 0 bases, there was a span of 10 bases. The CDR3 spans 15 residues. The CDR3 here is CASSVGSSSSYEQYF. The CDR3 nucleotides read TGTGCCAGCAGCGTAGGCTCATCTAGCTCCTACGAGCAGTACTTC.

In DNA form, the CDR3 reads TGTGCCAGCAGCATTAGGGGGGACAATCAGCCCCAGCATTTT. This sequence encodes CASSIRGDNQPQHF. This chain joins TRBV7-9 and TRBJ1-5; tentative D call: TRBD1 (6 bases). The germline V gene has CDR1 SEHNR and CDR2 FQNEAQ (reference sequence). The CDR3 sequence is 14 residues long. The V end was cut by 5 bases, the J end by 3 bases, with 11 bases between.

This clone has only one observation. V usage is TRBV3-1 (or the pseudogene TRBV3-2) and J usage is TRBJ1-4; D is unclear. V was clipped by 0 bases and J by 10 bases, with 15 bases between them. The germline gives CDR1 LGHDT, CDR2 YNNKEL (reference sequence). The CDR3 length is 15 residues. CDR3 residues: CASSQDLTGWGKLFF. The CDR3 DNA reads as TGTGCCAGCAGCCAAGATTTGACGGGGTGGGGAAAACTGTTTTTT.

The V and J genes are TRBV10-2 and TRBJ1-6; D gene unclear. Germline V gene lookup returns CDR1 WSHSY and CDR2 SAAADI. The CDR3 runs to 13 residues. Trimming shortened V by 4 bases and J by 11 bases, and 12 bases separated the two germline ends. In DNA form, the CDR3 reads TGCGCCAGCAGTGGGACGTCGATGGCACCCCTCCACTTT. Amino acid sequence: CASSGTSMAPLHF.

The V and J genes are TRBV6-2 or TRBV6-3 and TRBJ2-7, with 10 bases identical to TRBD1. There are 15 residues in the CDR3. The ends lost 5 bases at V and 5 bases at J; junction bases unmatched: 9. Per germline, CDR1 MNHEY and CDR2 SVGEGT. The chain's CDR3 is CASSKRGTGVNEQYF. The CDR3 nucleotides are TGTGCCAGCAGTAAACGGGGGACAGGGGTGAACGAGCAGTACTTC.

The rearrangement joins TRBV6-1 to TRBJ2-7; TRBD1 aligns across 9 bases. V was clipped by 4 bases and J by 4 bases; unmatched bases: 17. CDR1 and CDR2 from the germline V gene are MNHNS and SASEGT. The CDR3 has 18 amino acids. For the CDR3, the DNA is TGTGCCAGCAGTGGGGGGTTAGGACGGGGACAGGGATTTTACGAGCAGTACTTC. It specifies CASSGGLGRGQGFYEQYF.

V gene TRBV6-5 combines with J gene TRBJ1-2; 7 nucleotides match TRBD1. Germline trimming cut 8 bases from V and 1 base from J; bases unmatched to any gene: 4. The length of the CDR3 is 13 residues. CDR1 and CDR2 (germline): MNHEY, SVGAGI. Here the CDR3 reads CASGTANNYGYTF. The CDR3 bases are TGTGCCAGCGGGACAGCAAATAACTATGGCTACACCTTC.

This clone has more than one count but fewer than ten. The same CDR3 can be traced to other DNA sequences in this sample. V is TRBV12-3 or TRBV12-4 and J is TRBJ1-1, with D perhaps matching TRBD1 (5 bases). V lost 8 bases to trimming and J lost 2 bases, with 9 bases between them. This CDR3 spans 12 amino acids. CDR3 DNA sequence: TGTGCCAGCGGTCAGGGAAACACTGAAGCTTTCTTT. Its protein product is CASGQGNTEAFF.

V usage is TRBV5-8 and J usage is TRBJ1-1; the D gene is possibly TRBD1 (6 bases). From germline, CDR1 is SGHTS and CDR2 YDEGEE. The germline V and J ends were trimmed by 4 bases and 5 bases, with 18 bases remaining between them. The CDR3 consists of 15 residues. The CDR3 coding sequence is TGTGCCAGCAGCGTCGCTGGGGCAGGGGCAACTGAAGCTTTCTTT. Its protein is CASSVAGAGATEAFF.

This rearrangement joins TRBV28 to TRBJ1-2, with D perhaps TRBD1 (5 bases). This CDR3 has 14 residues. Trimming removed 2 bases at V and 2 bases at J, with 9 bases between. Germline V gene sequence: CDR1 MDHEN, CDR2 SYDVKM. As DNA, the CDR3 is TGTGCCAGCAGTTTAGCGGGGGGGAACTATGGCTACACCTTC. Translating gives CASSLAGGNYGYTF.

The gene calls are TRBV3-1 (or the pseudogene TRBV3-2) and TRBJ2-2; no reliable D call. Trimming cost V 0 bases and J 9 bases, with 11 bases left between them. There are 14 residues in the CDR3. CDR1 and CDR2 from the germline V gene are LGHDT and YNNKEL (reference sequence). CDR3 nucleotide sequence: TGTGCCAGCAGCCAAGAGGCCAGCGCGCGGGAGCTGTTTTTT. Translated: CASSQEASARELFF.

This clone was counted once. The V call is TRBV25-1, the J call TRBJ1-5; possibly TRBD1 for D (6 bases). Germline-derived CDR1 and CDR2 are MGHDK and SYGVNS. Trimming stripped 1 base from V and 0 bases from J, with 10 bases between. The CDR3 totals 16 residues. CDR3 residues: CASSESGRGSNQPQHF. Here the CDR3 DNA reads TGTGCCAGCAGTGAATCTGGCAGGGGTAGCAATCAGCCCCAGCATTTT.